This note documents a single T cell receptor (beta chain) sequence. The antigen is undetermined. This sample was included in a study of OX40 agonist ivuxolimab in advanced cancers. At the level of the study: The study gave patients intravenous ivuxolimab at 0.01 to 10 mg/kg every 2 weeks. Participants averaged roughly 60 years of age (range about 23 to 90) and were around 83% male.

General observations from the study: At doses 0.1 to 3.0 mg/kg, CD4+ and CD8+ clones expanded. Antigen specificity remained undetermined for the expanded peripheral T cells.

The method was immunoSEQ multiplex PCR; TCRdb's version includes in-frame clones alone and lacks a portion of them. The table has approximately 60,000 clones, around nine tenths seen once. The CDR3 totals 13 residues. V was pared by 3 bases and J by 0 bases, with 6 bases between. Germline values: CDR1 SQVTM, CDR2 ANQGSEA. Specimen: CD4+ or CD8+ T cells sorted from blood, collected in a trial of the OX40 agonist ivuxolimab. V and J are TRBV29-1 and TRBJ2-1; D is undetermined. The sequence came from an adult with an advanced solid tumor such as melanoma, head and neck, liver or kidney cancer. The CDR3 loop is CSVETFSYNEQFF. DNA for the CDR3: TGCAGCGTTGAGACGTTCTCCTACAATGAGCAGTTCTTC.